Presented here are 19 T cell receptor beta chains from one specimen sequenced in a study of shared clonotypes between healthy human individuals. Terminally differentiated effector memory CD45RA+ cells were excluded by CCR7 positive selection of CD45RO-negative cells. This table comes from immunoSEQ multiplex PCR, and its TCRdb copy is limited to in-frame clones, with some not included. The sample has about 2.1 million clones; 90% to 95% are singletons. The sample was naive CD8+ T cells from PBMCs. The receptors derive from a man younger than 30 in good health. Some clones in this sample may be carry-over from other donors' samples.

DNA of the CDR3: TGTGCCAGCAGTGGAGCTCCCAATGGCGATGGCTACACCTTC. Residues: CASSGAPNGDGYTF. The chain recombines TRBV7-9 with TRBJ1-2; D unresolved. Trimming took off 6 bases at V and 6 bases at J, with 17 bases between the two ends. From germline, CDR1 is SEHNR and CDR2 FQNEAQ (reference sequence). The CDR3 covers 14 residues.

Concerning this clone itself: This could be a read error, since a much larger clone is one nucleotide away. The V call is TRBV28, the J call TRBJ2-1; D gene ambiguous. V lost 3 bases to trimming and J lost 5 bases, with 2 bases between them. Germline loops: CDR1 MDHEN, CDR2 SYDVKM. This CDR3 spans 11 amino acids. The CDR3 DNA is TGTGCCAGCAGTTTTAACAATGAGCAGTTCTTC. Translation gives CASSFNNEQFF.

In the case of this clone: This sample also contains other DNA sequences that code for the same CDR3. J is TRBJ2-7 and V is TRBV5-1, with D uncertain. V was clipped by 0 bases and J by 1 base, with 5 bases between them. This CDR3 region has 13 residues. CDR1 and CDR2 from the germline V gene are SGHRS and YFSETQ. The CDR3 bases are TGCGCCAGCAGCTTGGATATTTCCTACGAGCAGTACTTC. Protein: CASSLDISYEQYF.

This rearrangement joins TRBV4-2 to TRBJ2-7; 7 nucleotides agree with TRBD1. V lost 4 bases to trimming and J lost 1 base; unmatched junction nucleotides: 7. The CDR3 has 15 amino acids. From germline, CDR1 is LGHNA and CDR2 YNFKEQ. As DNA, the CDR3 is TGTGCCAGCAGCCTAGGACGGGACAGATCCTACGAGCAGTACTTC. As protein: CASSLGRDRSYEQYF.

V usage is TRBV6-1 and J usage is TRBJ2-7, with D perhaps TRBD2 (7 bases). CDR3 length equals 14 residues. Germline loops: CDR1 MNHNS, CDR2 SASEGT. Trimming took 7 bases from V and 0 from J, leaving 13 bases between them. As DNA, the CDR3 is TGTGCCAGCACGCCGGGGGGCAACTCCTACGAGCAGTACTTC. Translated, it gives CASTPGGNSYEQYF.

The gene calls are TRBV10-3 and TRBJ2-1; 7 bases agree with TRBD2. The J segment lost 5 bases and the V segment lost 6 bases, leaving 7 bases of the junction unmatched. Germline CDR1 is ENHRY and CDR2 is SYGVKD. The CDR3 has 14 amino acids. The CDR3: CAIRDPTSDNEQFF. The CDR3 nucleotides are TGTGCCATCAGGGACCCTACTAGCGACAATGAGCAGTTCTTC.

In DNA form, the CDR3 reads TGTGCCAGCAGATCATACCGGGACAGCGAACCCTCTGGGGCCAACGTCCTGACTTTC. Amino acids: CASRSYRDSEPSGANVLTF. This chain links TRBV7-9 with TRBJ2-6, with 7 bases lining up with TRBD1. This CDR3 region has 19 residues. CDR1 and CDR2 from the germline V gene are SEHNR and FQNEAQ (reference sequence). V shed 6 bases, J shed 0 bases, and the junction held 14 bases outside the gene matches.

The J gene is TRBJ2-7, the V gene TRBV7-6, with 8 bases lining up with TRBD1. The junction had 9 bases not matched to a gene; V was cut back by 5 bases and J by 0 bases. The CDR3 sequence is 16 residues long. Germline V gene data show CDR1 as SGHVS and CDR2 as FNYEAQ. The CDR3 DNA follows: TGTGCCAGCAGCCGTCTGGGACAGGCGGTCTCCTACGAGCAGTACTTC. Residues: CASSRLGQAVSYEQYF.

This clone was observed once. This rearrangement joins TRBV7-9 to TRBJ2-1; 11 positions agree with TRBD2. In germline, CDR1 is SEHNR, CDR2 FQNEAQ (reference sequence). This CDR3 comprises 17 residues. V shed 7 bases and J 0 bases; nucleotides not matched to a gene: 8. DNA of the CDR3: TGTGCCAGCAACCTCGGACTAGCGGGCCGCTCCTACAATGAGCAGTTCTTC. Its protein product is CASNLGLAGRSYNEQFF. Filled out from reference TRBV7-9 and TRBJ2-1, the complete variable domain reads DTGVSQNPRHKITKRGQNVTFRCDPISEHNRLYWYRQTLGQGPEFLTYFQNEAQLEKSRLLSDRFSAERPKGSFSTLEIQRTEQGDSAMYLCASNLGLAGRSYNEQFFGPGTRLTVL.

The CDR3: CASSFSDRKYGYTF. The CDR3 nucleotides read TGTGCCAGCAGTTTCTCCGACAGGAAGTATGGCTACACCTTC. This sequence joins TRBV27 and TRBJ1-2; D possibly corresponds to TRBD1 (6 bases). Germline assignment: CDR1 MNHEY and CDR2 SMNVEV (reference sequence). Trimming removed 3 bases from V and 5 bases from J, with 13 bases in between. The length of the CDR3 is 14 residues.

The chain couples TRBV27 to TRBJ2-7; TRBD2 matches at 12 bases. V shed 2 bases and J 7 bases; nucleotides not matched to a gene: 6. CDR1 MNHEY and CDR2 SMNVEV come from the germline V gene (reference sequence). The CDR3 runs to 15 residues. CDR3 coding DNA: TGTGCCAGCAGTTTAAGACTAGCGGGAGCGAGGGAGCAGTACTTC. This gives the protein CASSLRLAGAREQYF.

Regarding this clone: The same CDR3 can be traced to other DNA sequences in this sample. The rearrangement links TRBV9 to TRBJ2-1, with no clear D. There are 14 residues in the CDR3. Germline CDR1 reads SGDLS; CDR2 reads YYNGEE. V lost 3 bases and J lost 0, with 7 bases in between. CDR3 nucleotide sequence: TGTGCCAGCAGCGCCCCCAGCTCCTACAATGAGCAGTTCTTC. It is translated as CASSAPSSYNEQFF.

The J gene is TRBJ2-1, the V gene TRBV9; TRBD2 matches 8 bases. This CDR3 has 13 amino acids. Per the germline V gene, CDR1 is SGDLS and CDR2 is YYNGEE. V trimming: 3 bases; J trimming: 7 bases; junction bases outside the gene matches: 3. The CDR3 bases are TGTGCCAGCAGCGGGACTAGCAAGAATGAGCAGTTCTTC. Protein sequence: CASSGTSKNEQFF.

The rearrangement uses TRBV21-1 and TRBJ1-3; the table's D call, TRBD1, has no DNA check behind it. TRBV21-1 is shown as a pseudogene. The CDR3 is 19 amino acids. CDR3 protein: CASRLLKETQGASGNTIYF. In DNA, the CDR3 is TGTGCCAGCAGGTTACTAAAAGAGACCCAGGGGGCCTCTGGAAACACCATATATTTT.

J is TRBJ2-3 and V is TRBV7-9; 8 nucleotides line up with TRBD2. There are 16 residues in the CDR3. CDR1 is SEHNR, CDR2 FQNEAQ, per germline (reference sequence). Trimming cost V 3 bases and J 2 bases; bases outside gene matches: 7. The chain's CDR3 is CASSFPSGGLTDTQYF. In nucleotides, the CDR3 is TGTGCCAGCAGCTTCCCCAGCGGGGGCCTCACAGATACGCAGTATTTT.

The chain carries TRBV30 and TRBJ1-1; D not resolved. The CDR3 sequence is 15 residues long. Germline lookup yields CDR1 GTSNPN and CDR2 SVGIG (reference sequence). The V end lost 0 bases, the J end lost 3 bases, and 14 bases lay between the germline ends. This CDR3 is CAWSVRSRRHTEAFF. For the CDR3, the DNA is TGTGCCTGGAGTGTTAGGTCTCGGAGGCACACTGAAGCTTTCTTT.

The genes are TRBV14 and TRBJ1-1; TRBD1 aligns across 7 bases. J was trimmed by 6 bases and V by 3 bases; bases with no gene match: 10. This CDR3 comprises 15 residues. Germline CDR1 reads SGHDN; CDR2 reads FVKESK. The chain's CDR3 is CASSHPPGQKAEAFF. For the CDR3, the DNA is TGTGCCAGCAGCCACCCACCGGGACAGAAGGCTGAAGCTTTCTTT.

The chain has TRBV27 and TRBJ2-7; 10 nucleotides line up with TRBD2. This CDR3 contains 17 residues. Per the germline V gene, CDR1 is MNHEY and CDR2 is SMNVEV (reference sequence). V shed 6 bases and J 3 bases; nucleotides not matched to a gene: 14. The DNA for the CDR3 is TGTGCCAGCAGCCCAAGTATAGGCGCTAGCGGGAGCTACGAGCAGTACTTC. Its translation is CASSPSIGASGSYEQYF.

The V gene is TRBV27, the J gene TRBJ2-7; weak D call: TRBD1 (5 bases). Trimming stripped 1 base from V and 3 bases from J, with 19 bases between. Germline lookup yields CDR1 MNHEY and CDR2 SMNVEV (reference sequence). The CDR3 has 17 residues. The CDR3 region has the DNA TGTGCCAGCAGTTTATACCCCGTTGGGGCGGAACTCTACGAGCAGTACTTC. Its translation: CASSLYPVGAELYEQYF.